These 5 T cell receptor beta chains came from one sample sequenced in a study of cytomegalovirus exposure and HLA in healthy donors (dated by TCRdb to about 2017). Library construction relied on the immunoSEQ multiplex PCR assay. A mixture of 60 forward primers for TCR Vbeta segments and 13 reverse primers for TCR Jbeta segments was used in the multiplex PCR. TCRdb re-hosts the immuneACCESS table, in-frame sequences only. Its copies lack some clones; in the studies checked, an unresolved V gene accounts for under half of them, and the cause for the rest is not known. This sample comprises 250,000 or so clones, 75% to 85% of them detected only once. Roughly 7.4% of the sample comes from the top ten. Material: PBMCs. These TCRs come from a woman aged 60-70 years in good health and CMV-seropositive.

The chain uses TRBV28 and TRBJ1-6, with no clear D. Germline CDR1 reads MDHEN; CDR2 reads SYDVKM. The CDR3 spans 12 residues. V was pared by 4 bases and J by 6 bases, with 4 bases between. CDR3 DNA sequence: TGTGCCAGCAGTTGGAGTAATTCACCCCTCCACTTT. Residues: CASSWSNSPLHF.

This clone was observed a handful of times. J is TRBJ2-7 and V is TRBV4-1, with 8 positions matching TRBD2. There are 17 residues in the CDR3. Germline V gene lookup returns CDR1 MGHRA and CDR2 YSYEKL. V shed 0 bases and J 4 bases; nucleotides not matched to a gene: 11. In DNA, the CDR3 is TGCGCCAGCAGCCAAGATTCGGGAGGGGCGATGAGGTACGAGCAGTACTTC. As protein: CASSQDSGGAMRYEQYF.

This clone came up once. The CDR3 coding sequence is TGTGCCAGCAGTTATACAGGCCCGGAGAAAAACATTCAGTACTTC. Amino acids: CASSYTGPEKNIQYF. The chain links TRBV6-5 to TRBJ2-4, with D maybe TRBD1 (5 bases). Germline CDR1 is MNHEY and CDR2 is SVGAGI. The CDR3 totals 15 residues. Trimming took off 3 bases at V and 4 bases at J, with 13 bases between the two ends.

Points on this clone: A junction end diverges from the germline sequence, so it may reflect a read error. The chain is built from TRBV7-7 and TRBJ2-2; 11 bases fit TRBD2. Germline V gene lookup returns CDR1 SSHAT and CDR2 FNYEAQ (reference sequence). There are 15 residues in the CDR3. Written as DNA, the CDR3 is TGTGCTAGCAGAACGGGACTAGCGGAGACCGGGGAGCTGTTTTTT. This codes for CASRTGLAETGELFF.

V and J are TRBV5-1 and TRBJ2-1; D is perhaps TRBD2 (5 bases). The V gene's germline CDR1 is SGHRS and CDR2 YFSETQ. The germline V and J ends were trimmed by 3 bases and 7 bases, with 17 bases remaining between them. The CDR3 spans 15 residues. CDR3 region: CASSSNVGSPNEQFF. The CDR3 coding sequence is TGCGCCAGCAGCTCTAACGTAGGGAGCCCAAATGAGCAGTTCTTC.